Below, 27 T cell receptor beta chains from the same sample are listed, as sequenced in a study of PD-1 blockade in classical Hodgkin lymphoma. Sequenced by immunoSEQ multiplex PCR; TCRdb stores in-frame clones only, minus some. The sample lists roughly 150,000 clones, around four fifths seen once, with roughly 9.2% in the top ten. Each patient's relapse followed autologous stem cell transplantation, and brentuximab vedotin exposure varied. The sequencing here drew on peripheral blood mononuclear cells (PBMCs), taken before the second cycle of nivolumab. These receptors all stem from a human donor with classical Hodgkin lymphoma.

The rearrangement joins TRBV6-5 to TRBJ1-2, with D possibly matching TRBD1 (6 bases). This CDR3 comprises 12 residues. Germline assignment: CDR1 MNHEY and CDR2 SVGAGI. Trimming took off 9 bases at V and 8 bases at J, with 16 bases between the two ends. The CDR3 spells CASRRGGDGYTF. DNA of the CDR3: TGTGCCAGTAGGAGGGGGGGAGACGGCTACACCTTC.

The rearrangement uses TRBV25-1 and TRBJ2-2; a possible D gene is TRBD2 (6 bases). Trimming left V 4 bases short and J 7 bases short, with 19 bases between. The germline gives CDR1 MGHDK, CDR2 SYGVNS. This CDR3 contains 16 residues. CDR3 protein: CASSGFPGVSIGELFF. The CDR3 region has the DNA TGTGCCAGCAGTGGTTTCCCGGGAGTTTCTATCGGGGAGCTGTTTTTT.

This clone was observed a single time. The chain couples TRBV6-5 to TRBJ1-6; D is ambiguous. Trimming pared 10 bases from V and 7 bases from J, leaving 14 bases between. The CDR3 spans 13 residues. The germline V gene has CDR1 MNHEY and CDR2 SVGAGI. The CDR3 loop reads CAISNERNSPLHF. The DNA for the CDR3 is TGTGCCATCAGCAACGAGAGGAATTCACCCCTCCACTTT.

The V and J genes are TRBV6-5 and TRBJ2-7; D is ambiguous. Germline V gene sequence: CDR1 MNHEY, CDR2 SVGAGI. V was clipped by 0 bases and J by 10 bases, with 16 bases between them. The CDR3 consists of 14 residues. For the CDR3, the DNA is TGTGCCAGCAGTTACTCGACGGGCTCCTCCAATCAGTACTTC. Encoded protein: CASSYSTGSSNQYF.

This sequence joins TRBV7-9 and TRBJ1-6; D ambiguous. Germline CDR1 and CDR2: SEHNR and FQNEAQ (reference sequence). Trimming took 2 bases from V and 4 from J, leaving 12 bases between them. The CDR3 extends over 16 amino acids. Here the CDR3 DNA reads TGTGCCAGCAGCTTATTGGGGAAGACTTATAATTCACCCCTCCACTTT. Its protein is CASSLLGKTYNSPLHF.

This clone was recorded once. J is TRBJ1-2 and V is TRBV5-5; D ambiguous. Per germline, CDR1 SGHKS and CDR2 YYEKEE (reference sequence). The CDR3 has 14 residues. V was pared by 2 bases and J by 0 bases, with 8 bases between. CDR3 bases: TGTGCCAGCAGCTTTGGCCCGGCTAACTATGGCTACACCTTC. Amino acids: CASSFGPANYGYTF.

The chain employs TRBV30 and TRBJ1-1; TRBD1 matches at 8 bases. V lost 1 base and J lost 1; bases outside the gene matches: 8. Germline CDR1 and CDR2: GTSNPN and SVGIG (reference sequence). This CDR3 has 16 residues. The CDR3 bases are TGTGCCTGGAGTGGCTCCAGGACAGGGAGGAACACTGAAGCTTTCTTT. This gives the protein CAWSGSRTGRNTEAFF.

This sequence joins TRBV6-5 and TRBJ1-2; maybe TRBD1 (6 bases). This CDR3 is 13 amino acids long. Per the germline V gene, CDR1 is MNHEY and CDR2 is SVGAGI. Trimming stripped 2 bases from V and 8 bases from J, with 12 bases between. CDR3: CASSYGGAGGYTF. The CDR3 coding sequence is TGTGCCAGCAGTTACGGGGGGGCGGGGGGCTACACCTTC.

CDR3 in DNA: TGCGCCAGCAGTTCAGAGGACGTATGGTCCTACGAGCAGTACTTC. Encoded protein: CASSSEDVWSYEQYF. The V and J genes are TRBV5-1 and TRBJ2-7; D is uncertain. There are 15 residues in the CDR3. Trimming took 5 bases from V and 1 from J, leaving 16 bases between them. Per the germline V gene, CDR1 is SGHRS and CDR2 is YFSETQ.

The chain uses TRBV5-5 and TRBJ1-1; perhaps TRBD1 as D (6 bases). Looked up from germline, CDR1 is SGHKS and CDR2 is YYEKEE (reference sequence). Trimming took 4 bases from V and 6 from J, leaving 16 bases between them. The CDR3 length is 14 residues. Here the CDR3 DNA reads TGTGCCAGCAGCGGGCAGACAGGACCCGCTGAAGCTTTCTTT. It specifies CASSGQTGPAEAFF.

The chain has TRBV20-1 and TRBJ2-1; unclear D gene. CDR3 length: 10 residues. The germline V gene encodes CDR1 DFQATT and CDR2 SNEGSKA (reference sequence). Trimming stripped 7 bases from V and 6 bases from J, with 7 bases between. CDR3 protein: CSVLRNEQFF. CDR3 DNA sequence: TGCAGTGTTCTCCGCAATGAGCAGTTCTTC.

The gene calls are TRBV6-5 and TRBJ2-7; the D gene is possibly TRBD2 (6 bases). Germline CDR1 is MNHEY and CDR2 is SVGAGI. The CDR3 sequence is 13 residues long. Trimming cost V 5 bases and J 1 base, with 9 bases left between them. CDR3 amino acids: CASSDSGSYEQYF. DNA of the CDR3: TGTGCCAGCAGTGACAGCGGGTCCTACGAGCAGTACTTC.

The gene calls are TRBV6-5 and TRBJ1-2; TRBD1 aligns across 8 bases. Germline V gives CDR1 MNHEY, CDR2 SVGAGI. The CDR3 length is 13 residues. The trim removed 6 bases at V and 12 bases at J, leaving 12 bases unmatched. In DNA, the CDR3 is TGTGCCAGCAGCCCCAGGACAGGGCCCTTGGACACCTTC. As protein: CASSPRTGPLDTF.

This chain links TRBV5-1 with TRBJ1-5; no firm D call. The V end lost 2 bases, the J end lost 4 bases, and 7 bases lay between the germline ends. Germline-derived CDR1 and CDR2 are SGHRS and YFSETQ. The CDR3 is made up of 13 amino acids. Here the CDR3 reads CASSLLGNQPQHF. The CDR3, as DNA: TGCGCCAGCAGCTTATTGGGGAATCAGCCCCAGCATTTT.

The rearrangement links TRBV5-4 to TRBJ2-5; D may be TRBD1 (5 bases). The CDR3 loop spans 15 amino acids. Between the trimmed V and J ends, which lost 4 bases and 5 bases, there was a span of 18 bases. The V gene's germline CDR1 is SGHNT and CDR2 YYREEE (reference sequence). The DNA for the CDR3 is TGTGCCAGCAGCAACGTTTTTGGGGCCTGGGAGACCCAGTACTTC. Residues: CASSNVFGAWETQYF.

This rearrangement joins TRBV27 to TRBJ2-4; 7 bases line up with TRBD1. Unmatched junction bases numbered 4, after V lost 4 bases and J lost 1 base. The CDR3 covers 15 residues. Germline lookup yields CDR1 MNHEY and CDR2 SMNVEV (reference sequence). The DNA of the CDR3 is TGTGCCAGCAGTTCCCTGACAGGGGCCAAAAACATTCAGTACTTC. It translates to CASSSLTGAKNIQYF.

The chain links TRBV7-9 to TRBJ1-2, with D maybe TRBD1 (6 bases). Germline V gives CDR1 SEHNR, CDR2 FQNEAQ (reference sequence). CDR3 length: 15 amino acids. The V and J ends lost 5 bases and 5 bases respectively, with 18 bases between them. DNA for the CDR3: TGTGCCAGCAGCCAAGGGGGGAGTTGGAGGTATGGCTACACCTTC. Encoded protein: CASSQGGSWRYGYTF.

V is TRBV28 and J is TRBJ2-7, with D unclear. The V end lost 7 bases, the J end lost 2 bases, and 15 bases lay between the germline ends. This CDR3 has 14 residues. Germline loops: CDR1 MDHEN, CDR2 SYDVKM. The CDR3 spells CASTLSGSTYEQYF. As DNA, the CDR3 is TGTGCCAGCACCCTCTCTGGCAGTACCTACGAGCAGTACTTC.

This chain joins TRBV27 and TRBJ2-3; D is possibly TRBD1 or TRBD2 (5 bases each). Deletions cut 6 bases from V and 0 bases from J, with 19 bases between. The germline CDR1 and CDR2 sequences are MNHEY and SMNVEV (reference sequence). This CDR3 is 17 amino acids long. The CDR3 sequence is CASRPPSWDASTDTQYF. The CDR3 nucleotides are TGTGCCAGCAGACCCCCTAGCTGGGACGCTAGCACAGATACGCAGTATTTT.

This chain's CDR3 is CASSEPRGRGISRHAEAFF. The CDR3 nucleotides are TGTGCCAGCAGCGAACCGCGCGGCAGGGGGATCAGTCGCCACGCTGAAGCTTTCTTT. This chain links TRBV7-2 with TRBJ1-1; 7 bases fit TRBD1. The CDR3 is 19 residues long. CDR1 is SGHTA, CDR2 FQGNSA, per germline. Trimming at V came to 5 bases and at J to 6 bases, leaving 24 bases not matched to a gene.

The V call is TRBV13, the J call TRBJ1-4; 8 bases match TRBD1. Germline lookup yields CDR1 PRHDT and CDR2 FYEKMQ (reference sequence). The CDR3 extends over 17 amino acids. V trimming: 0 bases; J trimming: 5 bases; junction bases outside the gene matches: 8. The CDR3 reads CASSLGRQGLRNEKLFF. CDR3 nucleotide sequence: TGTGCCAGCAGCTTAGGGCGACAGGGGTTGCGGAATGAAAAACTGTTTTTT.

The CDR3: CASSVAPYSYEQYF. Written as DNA, the CDR3 is TGTGCCAGCAGCGTAGCTCCATACTCCTACGAGCAGTACTTC. The rearrangement uses TRBV9 and TRBJ2-7; no clear D. This CDR3 contains 14 residues. The germline V gene encodes CDR1 SGDLS and CDR2 YYNGEE. V dropped 0 bases and J dropped 0 bases, with 7 bases sitting between them.

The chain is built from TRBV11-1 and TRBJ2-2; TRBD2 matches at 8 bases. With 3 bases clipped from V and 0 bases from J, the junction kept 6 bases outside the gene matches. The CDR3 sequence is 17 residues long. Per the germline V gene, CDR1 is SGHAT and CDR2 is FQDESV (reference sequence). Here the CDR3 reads CASSFWTSLPNTGELFF. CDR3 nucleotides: TGTGCCAGCAGCTTCTGGACTAGCTTGCCGAACACCGGGGAGCTGTTTTTT.

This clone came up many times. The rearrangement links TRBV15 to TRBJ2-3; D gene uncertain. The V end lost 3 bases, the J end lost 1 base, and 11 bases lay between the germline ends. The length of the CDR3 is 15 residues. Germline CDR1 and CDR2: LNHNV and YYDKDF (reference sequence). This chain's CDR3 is CATSSERKGTDTQYF. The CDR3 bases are TGTGCCACCAGCAGTGAGAGGAAGGGCACAGATACGCAGTATTTT.

In nucleotides, the CDR3 is TGTGCCAGCAGGGAGCGGGGGGGGTCCTACGAGCAGTACTTC. Translation gives CASRERGGSYEQYF. The chain couples TRBV2 to TRBJ2-5; TRBD2 agrees at 10 bases. The tail of the sequence fits TRBJ2-7 better, so the J call may be wrong. Germline CDR1 is SNHLY and CDR2 is FYNNEI. CDR3 length: 14 amino acids.

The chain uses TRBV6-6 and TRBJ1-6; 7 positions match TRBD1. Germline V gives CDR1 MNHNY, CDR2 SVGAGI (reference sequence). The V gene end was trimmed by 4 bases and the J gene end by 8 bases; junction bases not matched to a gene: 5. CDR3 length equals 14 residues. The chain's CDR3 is CASSWRGLDSPLHF. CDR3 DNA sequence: TGTGCCAGCAGTTGGAGGGGGCTTGATTCACCCCTCCACTTT.

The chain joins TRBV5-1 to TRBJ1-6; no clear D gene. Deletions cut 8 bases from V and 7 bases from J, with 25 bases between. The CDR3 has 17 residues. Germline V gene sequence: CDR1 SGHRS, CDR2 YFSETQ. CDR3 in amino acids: CASRRLAGEDRNSPLHF. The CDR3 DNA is TGCGCCAGTCGAAGGCTCGCTGGGGAAGATAGGAATTCACCCCTCCACTTT.